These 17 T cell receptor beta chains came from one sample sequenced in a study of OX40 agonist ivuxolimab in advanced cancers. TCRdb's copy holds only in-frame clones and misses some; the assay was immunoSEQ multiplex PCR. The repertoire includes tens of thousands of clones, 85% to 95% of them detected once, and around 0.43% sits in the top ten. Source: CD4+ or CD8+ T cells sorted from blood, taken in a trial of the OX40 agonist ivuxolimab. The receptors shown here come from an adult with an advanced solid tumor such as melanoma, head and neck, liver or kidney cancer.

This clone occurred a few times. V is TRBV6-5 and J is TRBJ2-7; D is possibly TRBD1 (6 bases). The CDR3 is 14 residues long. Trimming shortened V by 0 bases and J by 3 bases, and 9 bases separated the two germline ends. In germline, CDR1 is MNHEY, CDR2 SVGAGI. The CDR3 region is CASSYSHRDYEQYF. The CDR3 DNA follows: TGTGCCAGCAGTTACTCTCACAGGGACTACGAGCAGTACTTC.

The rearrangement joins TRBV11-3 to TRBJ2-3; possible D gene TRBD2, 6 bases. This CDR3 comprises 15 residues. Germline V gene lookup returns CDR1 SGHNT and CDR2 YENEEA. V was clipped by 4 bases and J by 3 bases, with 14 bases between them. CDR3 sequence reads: CASSSSGPLTDTQYF. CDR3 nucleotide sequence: TGTGCCAGCAGCTCCAGCGGGCCATTGACAGATACGCAGTATTTT.

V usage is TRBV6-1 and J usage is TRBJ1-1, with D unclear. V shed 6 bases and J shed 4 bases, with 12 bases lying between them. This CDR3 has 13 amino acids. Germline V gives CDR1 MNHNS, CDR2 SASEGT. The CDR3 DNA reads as TGTGCCAGCAGCGTGGAAGAATCCACTGAAGCTTTCTTT. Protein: CASSVEESTEAFF.

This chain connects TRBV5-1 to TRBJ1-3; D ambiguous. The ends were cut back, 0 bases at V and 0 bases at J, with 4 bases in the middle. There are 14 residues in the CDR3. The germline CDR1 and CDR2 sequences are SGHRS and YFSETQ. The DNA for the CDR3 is TGCGCCAGCAGCTTGGATTACTCTGGAAACACCATATATTTT. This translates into CASSLDYSGNTIYF.

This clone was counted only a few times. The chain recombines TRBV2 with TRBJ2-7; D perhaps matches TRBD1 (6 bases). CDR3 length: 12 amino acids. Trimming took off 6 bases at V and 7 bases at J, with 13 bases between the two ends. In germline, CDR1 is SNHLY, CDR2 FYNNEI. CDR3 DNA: TGTGCCAGCAGGGACTGGGGGCTAGAGCAGTACTTC. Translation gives CASRDWGLEQYF.

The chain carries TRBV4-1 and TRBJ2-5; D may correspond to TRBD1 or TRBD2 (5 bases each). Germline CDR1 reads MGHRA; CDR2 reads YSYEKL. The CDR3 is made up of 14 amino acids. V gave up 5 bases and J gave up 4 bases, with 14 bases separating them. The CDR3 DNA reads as TGCGCCAGCAGCTCCCAAGGGGCGGGAGAGACCCAGTACTTC. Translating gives CASSSQGAGETQYF.

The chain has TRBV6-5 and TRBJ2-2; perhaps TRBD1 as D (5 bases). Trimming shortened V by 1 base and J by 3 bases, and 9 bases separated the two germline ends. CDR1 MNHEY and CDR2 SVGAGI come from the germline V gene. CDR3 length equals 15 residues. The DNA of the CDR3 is TGTGCCAGCAGTTACTTCAGGGAATACACCGGGGAGCTGTTTTTT. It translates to CASSYFREYTGELFF.

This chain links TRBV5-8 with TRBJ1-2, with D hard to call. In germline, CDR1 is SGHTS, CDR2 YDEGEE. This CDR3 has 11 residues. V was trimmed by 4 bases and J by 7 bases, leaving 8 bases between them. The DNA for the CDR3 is TGTGCCAGCAGCCTAGTCGCTGGCTACACCTTC. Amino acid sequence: CASSLVAGYTF.

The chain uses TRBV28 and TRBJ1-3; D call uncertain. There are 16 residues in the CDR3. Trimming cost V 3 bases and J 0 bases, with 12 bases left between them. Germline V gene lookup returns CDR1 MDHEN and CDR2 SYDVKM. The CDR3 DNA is TGTGCCAGCAGTTTGGGCAGGAGGATCTCTGGAAACACCATATATTTT. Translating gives CASSLGRRISGNTIYF.

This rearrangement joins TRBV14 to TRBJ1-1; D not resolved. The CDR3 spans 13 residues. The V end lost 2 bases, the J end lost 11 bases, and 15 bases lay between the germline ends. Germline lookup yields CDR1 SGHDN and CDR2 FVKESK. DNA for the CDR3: TGTGCCAGCAGCCAATTTCCGGGTCTACGGGCTTTCTTT. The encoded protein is CASSQFPGLRAFF.

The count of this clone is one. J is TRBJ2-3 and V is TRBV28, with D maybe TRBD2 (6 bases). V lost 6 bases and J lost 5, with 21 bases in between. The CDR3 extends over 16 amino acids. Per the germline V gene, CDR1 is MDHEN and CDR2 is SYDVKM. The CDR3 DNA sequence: TGTGCCAGCAGGGAGGGGCCTGCGCCTGGGGGAGATACGCAGTATTTT. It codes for CASREGPAPGGDTQYF.

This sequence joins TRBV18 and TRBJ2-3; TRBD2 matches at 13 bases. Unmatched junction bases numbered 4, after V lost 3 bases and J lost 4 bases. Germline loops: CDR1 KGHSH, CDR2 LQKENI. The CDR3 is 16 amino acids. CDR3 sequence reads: CASSPLLAGGADTQYF. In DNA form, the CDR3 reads TGTGCCAGCTCACCCCTACTAGCGGGGGGGGCAGATACGCAGTATTTT.

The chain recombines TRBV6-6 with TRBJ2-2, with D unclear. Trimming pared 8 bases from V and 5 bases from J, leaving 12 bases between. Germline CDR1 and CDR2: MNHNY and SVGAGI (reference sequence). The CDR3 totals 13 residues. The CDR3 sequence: CASDALGTGELFF. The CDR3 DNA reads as TGTGCCAGCGACGCCCTTGGGACCGGGGAGCTGTTTTTT.

CDR3 protein: CASSLSSQYGYTF. CDR3 DNA sequence: TGTGCCAGCAGCTTAAGCAGTCAGTATGGCTACACCTTC. V is TRBV11-3 and J is TRBJ1-2; the D is unclear. CDR3 length equals 13 residues. Germline CDR1 SGHNT, CDR2 YENEEA. Trimming took 2 bases from V and 5 from J, leaving 9 bases between them.

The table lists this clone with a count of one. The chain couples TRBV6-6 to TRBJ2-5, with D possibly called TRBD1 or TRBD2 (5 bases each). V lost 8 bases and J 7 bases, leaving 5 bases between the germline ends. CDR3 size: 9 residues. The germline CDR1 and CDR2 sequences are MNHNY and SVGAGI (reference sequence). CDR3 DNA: TGTGCCAGCGGGGGGACCCAGTACTTC. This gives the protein CASGGTQYF.

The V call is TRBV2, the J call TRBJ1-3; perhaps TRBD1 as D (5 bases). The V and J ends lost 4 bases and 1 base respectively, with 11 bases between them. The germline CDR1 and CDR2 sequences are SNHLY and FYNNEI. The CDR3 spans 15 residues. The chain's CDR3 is CASSAGPPSGNTIYF. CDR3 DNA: TGTGCCAGCAGTGCGGGACCGCCGTCTGGAAACACCATATATTTT.

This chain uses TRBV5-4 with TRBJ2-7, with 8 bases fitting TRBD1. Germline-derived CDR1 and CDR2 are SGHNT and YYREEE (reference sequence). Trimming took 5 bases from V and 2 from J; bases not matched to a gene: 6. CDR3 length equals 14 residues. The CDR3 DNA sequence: TGTGCCAGCAGTCCCCGACAGGGGCCCTACGAGCAGTACTTC. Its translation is CASSPRQGPYEQYF.